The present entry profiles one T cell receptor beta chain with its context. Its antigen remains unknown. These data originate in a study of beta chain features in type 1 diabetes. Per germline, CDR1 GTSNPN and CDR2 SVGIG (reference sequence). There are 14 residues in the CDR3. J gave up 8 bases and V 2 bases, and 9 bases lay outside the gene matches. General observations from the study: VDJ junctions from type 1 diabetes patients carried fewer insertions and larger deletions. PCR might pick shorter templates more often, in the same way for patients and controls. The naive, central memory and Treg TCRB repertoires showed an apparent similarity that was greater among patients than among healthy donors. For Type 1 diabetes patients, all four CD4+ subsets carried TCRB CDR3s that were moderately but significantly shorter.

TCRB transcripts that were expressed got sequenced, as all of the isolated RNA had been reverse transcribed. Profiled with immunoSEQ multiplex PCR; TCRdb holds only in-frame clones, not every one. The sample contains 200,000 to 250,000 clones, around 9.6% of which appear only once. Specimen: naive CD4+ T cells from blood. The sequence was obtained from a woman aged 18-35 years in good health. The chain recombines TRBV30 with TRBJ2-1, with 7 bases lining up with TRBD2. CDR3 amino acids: CAWSPSGGWHEQFF. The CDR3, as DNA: TGTGCCTGGAGTCCTAGCGGCGGTTGGCATGAGCAGTTCTTC.